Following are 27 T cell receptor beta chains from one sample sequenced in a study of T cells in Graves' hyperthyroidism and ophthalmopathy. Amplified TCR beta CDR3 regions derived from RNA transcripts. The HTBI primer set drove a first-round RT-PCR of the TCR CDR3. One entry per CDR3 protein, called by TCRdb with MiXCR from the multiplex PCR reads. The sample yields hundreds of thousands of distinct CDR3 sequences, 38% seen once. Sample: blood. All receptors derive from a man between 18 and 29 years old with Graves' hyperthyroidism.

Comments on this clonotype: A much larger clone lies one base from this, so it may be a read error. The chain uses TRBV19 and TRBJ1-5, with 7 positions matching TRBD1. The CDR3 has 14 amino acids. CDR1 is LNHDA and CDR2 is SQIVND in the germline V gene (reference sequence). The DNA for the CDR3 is TGTGCCAGTAGTATAGGGGACTTGGGACAGCCCCATCATTTT. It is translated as CASSIGDLGQPHHF.

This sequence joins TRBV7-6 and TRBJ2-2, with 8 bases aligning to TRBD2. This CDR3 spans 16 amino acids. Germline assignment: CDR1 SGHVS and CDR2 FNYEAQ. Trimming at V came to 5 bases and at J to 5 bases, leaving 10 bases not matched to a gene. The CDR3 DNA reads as TGTGCCAGCAGCCCAGTGGCGGGAGGAAGGACCGGGGAGCTGTTTTTT. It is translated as CASSPVAGGRTGELFF. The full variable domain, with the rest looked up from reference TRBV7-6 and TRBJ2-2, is GAGVSQSPRYKVTKRGQDVALRCDPISGHVSLYWYRQALGQGPEFLTYFNYEAQQDKSGLPNDRFSAERPEGSISTLTIQRTEQRDSAMYRCASSPVAGGRTGELFFGEGSRLTVL.

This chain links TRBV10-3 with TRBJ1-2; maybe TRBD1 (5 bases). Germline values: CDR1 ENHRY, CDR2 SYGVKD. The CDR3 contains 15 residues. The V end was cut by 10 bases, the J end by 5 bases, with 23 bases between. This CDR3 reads CASTRVAESRYGYTF. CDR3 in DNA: TGTGCCAGCACCAGGGTGGCGGAGTCGAGATATGGCTACACCTTC.

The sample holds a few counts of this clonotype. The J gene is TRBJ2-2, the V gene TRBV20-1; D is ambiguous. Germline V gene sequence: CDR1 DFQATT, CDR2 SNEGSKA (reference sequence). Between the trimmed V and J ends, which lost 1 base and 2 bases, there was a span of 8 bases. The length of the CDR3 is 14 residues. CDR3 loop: CSARVPRNTGELFF. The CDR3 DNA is TGCAGTGCTAGAGTGCCCAGAAACACCGGGGAGCTGTTTTTT.

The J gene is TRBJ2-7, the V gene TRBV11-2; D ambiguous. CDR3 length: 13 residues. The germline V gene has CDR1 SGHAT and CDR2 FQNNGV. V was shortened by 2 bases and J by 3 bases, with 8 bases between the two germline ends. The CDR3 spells CASSLMKGYEQYF. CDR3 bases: TGTGCCAGCAGCTTAATGAAGGGCTACGAGCAGTACTTC.

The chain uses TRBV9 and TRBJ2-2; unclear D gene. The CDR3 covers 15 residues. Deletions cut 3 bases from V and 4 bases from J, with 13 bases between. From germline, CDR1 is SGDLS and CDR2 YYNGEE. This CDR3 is CASSASDGLTGELFF. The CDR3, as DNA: TGTGCCAGCAGCGCATCGGACGGCCTCACCGGGGAGCTGTTTTTT.

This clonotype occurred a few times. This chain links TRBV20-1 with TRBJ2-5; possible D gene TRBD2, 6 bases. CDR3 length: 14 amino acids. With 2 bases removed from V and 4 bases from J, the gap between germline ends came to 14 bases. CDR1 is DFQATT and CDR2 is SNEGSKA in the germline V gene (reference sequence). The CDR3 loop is CSARKGTGVETQYF. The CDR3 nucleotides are TGCAGTGCTAGAAAGGGCACGGGGGTAGAGACCCAGTACTTC.

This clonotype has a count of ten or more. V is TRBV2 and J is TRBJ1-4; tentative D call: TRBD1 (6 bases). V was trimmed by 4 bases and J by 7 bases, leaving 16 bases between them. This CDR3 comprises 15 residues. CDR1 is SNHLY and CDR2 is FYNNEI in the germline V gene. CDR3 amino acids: CASSGSRGRGEKLFF. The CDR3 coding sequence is TGTGCCAGCAGTGGTAGCAGGGGACGAGGTGAAAAACTGTTTTTT.

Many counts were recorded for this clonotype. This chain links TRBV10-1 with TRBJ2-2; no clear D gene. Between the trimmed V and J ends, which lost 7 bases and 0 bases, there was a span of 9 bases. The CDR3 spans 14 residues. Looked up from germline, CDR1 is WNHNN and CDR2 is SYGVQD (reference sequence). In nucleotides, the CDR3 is TGCGCCAGCATGGCCAACTCGAACACCGGGGAGCTGTTTTTT. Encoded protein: CASMANSNTGELFF.

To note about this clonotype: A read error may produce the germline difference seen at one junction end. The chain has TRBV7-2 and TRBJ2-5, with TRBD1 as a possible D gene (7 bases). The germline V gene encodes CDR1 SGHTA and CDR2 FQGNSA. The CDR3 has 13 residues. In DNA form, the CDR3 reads TGTGCCAGCAGCCGGACAGGAGGGGAGACCCAGCACTTC. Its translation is CASSRTGGETQHF. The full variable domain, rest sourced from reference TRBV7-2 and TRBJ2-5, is GAGVSQSPSNKVTEKGKDVELRCDPISGHTALYWYRQSLGQGLEFLIYFQGNSAPDKSGLPSDRFSAERTGGSVSTLTIQRTQQEDSAVYLCASSRTGGETQHFGPGTRLLVL.

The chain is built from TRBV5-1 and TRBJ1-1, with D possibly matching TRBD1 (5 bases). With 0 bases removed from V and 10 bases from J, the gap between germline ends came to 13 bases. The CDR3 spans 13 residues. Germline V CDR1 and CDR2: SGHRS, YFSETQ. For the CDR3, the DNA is TGCGCCAGCAGCTTGGGGACGGGGCGGGGAGCTTTCTTT. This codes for CASSLGTGRGAFF.

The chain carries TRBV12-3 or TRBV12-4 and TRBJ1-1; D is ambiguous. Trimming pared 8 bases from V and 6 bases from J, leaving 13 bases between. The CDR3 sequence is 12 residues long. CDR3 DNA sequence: TGTGCCAGCTCCTATGGGGATCCTGAAGCTTTCTTT. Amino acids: CASSYGDPEAFF.

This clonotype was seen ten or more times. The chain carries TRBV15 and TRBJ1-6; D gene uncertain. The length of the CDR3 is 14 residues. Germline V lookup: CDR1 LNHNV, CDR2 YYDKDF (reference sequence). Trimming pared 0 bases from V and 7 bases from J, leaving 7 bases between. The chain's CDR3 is CATSREPPNSPLHF. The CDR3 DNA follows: TGTGCCACCAGCAGAGAGCCGCCGAATTCACCCCTCCACTTT.

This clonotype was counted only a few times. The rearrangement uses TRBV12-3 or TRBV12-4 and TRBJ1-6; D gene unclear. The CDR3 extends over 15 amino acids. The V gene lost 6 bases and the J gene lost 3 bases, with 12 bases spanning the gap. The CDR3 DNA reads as TGTGCCAGCAGCGAGCACGACATCTATAATTCACCCCTCCACTTT. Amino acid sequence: CASSEHDIYNSPLHF.

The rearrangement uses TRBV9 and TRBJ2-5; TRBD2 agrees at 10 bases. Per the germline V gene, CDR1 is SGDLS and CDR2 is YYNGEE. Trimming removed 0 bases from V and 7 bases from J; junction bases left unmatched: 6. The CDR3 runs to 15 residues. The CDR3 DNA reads TGTGCCAGCAGCGTAGAGGGGACTAGCGTAGGGACCCAGTACTTC. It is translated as CASSVEGTSVGTQYF.

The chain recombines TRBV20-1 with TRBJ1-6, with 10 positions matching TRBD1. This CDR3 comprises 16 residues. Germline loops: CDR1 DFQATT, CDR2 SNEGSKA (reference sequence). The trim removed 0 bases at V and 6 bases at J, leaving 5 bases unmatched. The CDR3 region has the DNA TGCAGTGCTAGAGATGGGGGGACAGGGGTTAATTCACCCCTCCACTTT. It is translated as CSARDGGTGVNSPLHF.

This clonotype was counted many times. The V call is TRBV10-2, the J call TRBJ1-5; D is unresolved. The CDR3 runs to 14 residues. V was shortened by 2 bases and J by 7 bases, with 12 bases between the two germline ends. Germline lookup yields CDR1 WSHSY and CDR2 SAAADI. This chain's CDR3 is CASSERLGLQPQHF. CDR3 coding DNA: TGCGCCAGCAGTGAGAGGCTCGGGTTGCAGCCCCAGCATTTT.

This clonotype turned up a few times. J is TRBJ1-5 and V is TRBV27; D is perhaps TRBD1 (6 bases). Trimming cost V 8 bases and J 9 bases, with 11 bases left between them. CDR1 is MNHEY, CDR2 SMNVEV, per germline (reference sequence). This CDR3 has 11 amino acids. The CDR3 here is CASGLGGPQHF. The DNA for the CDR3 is TGTGCCAGCGGCCTAGGGGGGCCCCAGCATTTT.

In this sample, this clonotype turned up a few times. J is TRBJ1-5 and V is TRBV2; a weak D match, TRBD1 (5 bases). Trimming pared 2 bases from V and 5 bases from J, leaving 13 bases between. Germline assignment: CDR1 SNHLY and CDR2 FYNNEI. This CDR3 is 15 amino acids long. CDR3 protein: CASSESGLGYQPQHF. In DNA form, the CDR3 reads TGTGCCAGCAGTGAATCGGGACTCGGATATCAGCCCCAGCATTTT.

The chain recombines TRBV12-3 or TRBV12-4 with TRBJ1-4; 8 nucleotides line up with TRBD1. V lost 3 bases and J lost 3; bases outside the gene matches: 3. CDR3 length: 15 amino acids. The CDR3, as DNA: TGTGCCAGCAGTTTGGGACAGGAGCCTAATGAAAAACTGTTTTTT. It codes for CASSLGQEPNEKLFF.

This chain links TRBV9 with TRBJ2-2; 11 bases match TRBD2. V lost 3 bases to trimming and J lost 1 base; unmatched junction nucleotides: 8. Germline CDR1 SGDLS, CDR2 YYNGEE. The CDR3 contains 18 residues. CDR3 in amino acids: CASSGTGLAEKNTGELFF. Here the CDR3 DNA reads TGTGCCAGCAGCGGAACGGGACTAGCGGAGAAGAACACCGGGGAGCTGTTTTTT. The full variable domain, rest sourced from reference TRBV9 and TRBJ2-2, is DSGVTQTPKHLITATGQRVTLRCSPRSGDLSVYWYQQSLDQGLQFLIQYYNGEERAKGNILERFSAQQFPDLHSELNLSSLELGDSALYFCASSGTGLAEKNTGELFFGEGSRLTVL.

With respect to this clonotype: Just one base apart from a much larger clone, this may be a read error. This chain's CDR3 is CSARGGTGTPEASF. The CDR3 nucleotides read TGCAGTGCTAGAGGAGGGACAGGGACCCCTGAAGCTTCCTTT. This chain links TRBV20-1 with TRBJ1-1, with 9 bases that match TRBD1. The germline CDR1 and CDR2 sequences are DFQATT and SNEGSKA (reference sequence). The CDR3 extends over 14 amino acids.

The DNA for the CDR3 is TGTGCCAGCAGTTTAGACTTGGCTAACCAAGAGACCCAGTACTTC. Translated: CASSLDLANQETQYF. The chain carries TRBV12-3 or TRBV12-4 and TRBJ2-5; D remains ambiguous. V gave up 1 base and J gave up 0 bases, with 9 bases separating them. This CDR3 is 15 amino acids long.

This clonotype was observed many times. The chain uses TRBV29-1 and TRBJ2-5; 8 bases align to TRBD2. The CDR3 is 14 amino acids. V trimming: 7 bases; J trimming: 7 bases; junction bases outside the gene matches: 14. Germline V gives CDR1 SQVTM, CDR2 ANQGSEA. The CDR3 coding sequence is TGCAGCGCCGCTAGCGGGCCGGCCAGAGGGACCCAGTACTTC. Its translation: CSAASGPARGTQYF.

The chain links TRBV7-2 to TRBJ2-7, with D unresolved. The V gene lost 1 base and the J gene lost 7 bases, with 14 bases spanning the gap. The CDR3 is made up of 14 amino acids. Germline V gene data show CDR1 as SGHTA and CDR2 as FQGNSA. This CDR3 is CASSLGLRIGEQYF. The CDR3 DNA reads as TGTGCCAGCAGCTTAGGTCTGCGAATTGGGGAGCAGTACTTC.

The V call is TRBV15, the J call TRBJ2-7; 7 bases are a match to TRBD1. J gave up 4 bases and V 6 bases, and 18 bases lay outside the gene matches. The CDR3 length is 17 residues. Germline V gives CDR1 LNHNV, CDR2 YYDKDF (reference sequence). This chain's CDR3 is CATRPDRATGEPYEQYF. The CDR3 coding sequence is TGTGCCACCAGACCAGACAGGGCCACCGGGGAGCCATACGAGCAGTACTTC.

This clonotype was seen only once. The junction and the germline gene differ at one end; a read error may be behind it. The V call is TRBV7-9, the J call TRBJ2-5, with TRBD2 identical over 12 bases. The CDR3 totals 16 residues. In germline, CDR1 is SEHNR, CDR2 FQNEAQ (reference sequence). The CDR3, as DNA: TGTACCAGCAGCCTGGGGACTAGCGGGTCCCAAGAGACCCAGTACTTC. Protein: CTSSLGTSGSQETQYF.